This T cell receptor beta chain is drawn from a study of blood T cell repertoires in COVID-19. Study at large: Italy, Spain and the United States were the sources of the convalescent and acute COVID-19 samples. The cDNA or gDNA used as material had been derived from T cells, B-cell-depleted T cells, or PBMCs.

Per the original data handling: Estimated nucleated cell counts came from reference gene primer amplification. Data came from immunoSEQ multiplex PCR; TCRdb stores just in-frame clones and leaves some out. V, J and clone size are taken as reported in that table, and D and trimming were inferred from the DNA itself. The sample lists a few hundred thousand clones; approximately 87% were seen once. J gave up 7 bases and V 3 bases, and 4 bases lay outside the gene matches. CDR1 is SGHTA, CDR2 FQGTGA, per germline. This CDR3 has 14 residues. The TCR was taken from a woman aged 50 to 60 with acute or convalescent COVID-19. The chain couples TRBV7-3 to TRBJ2-1, with 9 bases lining up with TRBD2. The sequenced material came from peripheral blood. The CDR3 region is CASSFASGANEQFF. The CDR3 DNA is TGTGCCAGCAGCTTTGCTAGCGGGGCAAATGAGCAGTTCTTC.